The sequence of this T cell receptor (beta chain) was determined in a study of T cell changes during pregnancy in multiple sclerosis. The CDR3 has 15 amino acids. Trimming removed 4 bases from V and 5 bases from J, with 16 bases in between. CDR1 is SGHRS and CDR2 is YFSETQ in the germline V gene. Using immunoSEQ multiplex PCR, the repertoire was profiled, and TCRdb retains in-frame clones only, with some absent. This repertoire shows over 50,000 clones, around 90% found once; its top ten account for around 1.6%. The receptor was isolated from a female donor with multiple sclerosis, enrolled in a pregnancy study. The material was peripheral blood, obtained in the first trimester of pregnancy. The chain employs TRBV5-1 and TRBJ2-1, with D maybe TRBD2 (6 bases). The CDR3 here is CASSVDWGENNEQFF. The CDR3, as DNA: TGCGCCAGCAGCGTTGACTGGGGGGAGAACAATGAGCAGTTCTTC. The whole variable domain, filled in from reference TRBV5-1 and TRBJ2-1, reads KAGVTQTPRYLIKTRGQQVTLSCSPISGHRSVSWYQQTPGQGLQFLFEYFSETQRNKGNFPGRFSGRQFSNSRSEMNVSTLELGDSALYLCASSVDWGENNEQFFGPGTRLTVL.